The 16 T cell receptor beta chains presented below share a single source sample, sequenced in a study of shared clonotypes between healthy human individuals. Clones were sequenced by immunoSEQ multiplex PCR, and TCRdb holds only the in-frame ones, with some missing. Here the sample spans 400,000 to 500,000 clones, around 80% being singletons. Specimen: PBMCs. These receptors were taken from a woman aged 35 to 49 in good health. Some clones in this sample may be carry-over from other donors' samples.

The rearrangement joins TRBV19 to TRBJ2-5; 7 nucleotides align to TRBD2. The J segment lost 2 bases and the V segment lost 6 bases, leaving 9 bases of the junction unmatched. Germline-derived CDR1 and CDR2 are LNHDA and SQIVND (reference sequence). The CDR3 is 15 residues long. CDR3 sequence: CASSLLAERQETQYF. The CDR3 region has the DNA TGTGCCAGTAGCCTCCTAGCGGAGAGGCAAGAGACCCAGTACTTC.

The V gene is TRBV2, the J gene TRBJ2-1; D gene uncertain. The V end lost 8 bases, the J end lost 8 bases, and 10 bases lay between the germline ends. The CDR3 runs to 11 residues. Germline CDR1 reads SNHLY; CDR2 reads FYNNEI. This chain's CDR3 is CASALYYEQFF. The CDR3, as DNA: TGTGCCAGCGCCCTTTACTATGAGCAGTTCTTC.

The rearrangement uses TRBV10-2 and TRBJ2-7; no firm D call. In germline, CDR1 is WSHSY, CDR2 SAAADI. The CDR3 sequence is 12 residues long. Trimming removed 4 bases from V and 3 bases from J, with 7 bases in between. The DNA of the CDR3 is TGCGCCAGCAGTGTAGGGTTCTACGAGCAGTACTTC. Translated: CASSVGFYEQYF.

V is TRBV6-4 and J is TRBJ2-3; the match to TRBD2 covers 8 bases. Unmatched junction bases numbered 6, after V lost 8 bases and J lost 5 bases. This CDR3 is built from 13 residues. Germline V gene lookup returns CDR1 MRHNA and CDR2 SNTAGT. In nucleotides, the CDR3 is TGTGCCAGCGCCGAGCGGGAGTTAGATACGCAGTATTTT. This gives the protein CASAERELDTQYF.

The chain joins TRBV7-2 to TRBJ2-3, with D perhaps matching TRBD2 (5 bases). Germline V CDR1 and CDR2: SGHTA, FQGNSA. This CDR3 comprises 16 residues. V was cut by 0 bases and J by 4 bases, with 14 bases left in between. The CDR3 loop reads CASSLAPPSLPDTQYF. For the CDR3, the DNA is TGTGCCAGCAGCTTAGCCCCTCCTAGCCTCCCAGATACGCAGTATTTT.

The V gene is TRBV30, the J gene TRBJ2-3, with 8 bases fitting TRBD2. The germline V gene encodes CDR1 GTSNPN and CDR2 SVGIG (reference sequence). The junction had 5 bases not matched to a gene; V was cut back by 2 bases and J by 4 bases. CDR3 length: 14 residues. The CDR3 coding sequence is TGTGCCTGGAGTCTTGGGACTAGGGCAGATACGCAGTATTTT. Protein product: CAWSLGTRADTQYF. Looking up the rest from reference TRBV30 and TRBJ2-3 gives the full variable domain: SQTIHQWPATLVQPVGSPLSLECTVEGTSNPNLYWYRQAAGRGLQLLFYSVGIGQISSEVPQNLSASRPQDRQFILSSKKLLLSDSGFYLCAWSLGTRADTQYFGPGTRLTVL.

The chain has TRBV5-1 and TRBJ2-1, with D unresolved. V gave up 4 bases and J gave up 1 base, with 12 bases separating them. Germline CDR1 and CDR2: SGHRS and YFSETQ. CDR3 length equals 15 residues. The CDR3 loop is CASSLPTPSYNEQFF. CDR3 bases: TGCGCCAGCAGCCTACCTACCCCGTCCTACAATGAGCAGTTCTTC.

In its sample, this clone was seen many times. The chain links TRBV6-1 to TRBJ1-1, with D possibly being TRBD1 (5 bases). In germline, CDR1 is MNHNS, CDR2 SASEGT. The germline V and J ends were trimmed by 0 bases and 5 bases, with 13 bases remaining between them. The CDR3 extends over 15 amino acids. CDR3 nucleotide sequence: TGTGCCAGCAGTGAAGCGGGGGGGGGTGCGACTGAAGCTTTCTTT. This encodes CASSEAGGGATEAFF.

The rearrangement links TRBV7-7 to TRBJ1-6; 7 positions agree with TRBD1. J was trimmed by 4 bases and V by 6 bases; bases with no gene match: 6. Germline-derived CDR1 and CDR2 are SSHAT and FNYEAQ (reference sequence). The CDR3 is 15 amino acids. The CDR3 nucleotides are TGTGCCAGCAGACCGCAGGACAGGTATAATTCACCCCTCCACTTT. Its protein is CASRPQDRYNSPLHF.

The chain carries TRBV19 and TRBJ2-1; a weak D match, TRBD1 (5 bases). CDR1 is LNHDA and CDR2 is SQIVND in the germline V gene (reference sequence). V lost 1 base and J lost 6, with 19 bases in between. The CDR3 loop spans 17 amino acids. CDR3 in DNA: TGTGCCAGTAGTATAGCCCCCGAGACAGATACCTGCAATGAGCAGTTCTTC. Its translation: CASSIAPETDTCNEQFF.

This sequence joins TRBV5-1 and TRBJ1-2; a possible D gene is TRBD1 (5 bases). The CDR3 sequence is 12 residues long. Germline CDR1 SGHRS, CDR2 YFSETQ. V shed 4 bases and J shed 8 bases, with 12 bases lying between them. DNA of the CDR3: TGCGCCAGCAGCCCGGAGGGGTCGGGCTACACCTTC. Amino acid sequence: CASSPEGSGYTF.

The chain uses TRBV9 and TRBJ2-2; D gene ambiguous. The V gene lost 4 bases and the J gene lost 1 base, with 11 bases spanning the gap. Germline V lookup: CDR1 SGDLS, CDR2 YYNGEE. The CDR3 runs 15 residues. As DNA, the CDR3 is TGTGCCAGCAGCTCCAGACGGATGAACACCGGGGAGCTGTTTTTT. Translating gives CASSSRRMNTGELFF. Combining the CDR3 with reference TRBV9 and TRBJ2-2 gives the whole variable domain DSGVTQTPKHLITATGQRVTLRCSPRSGDLSVYWYQQSLDQGLQFLIQYYNGEERAKGNILERFSAQQFPDLHSELNLSSLELGDSALYFCASSSRRMNTGELFFGEGSRLTVL.

This sequence joins TRBV15 and TRBJ2-1; a possible D gene is TRBD2 (5 bases). V was shortened by 6 bases and J by 7 bases, with 16 bases between the two germline ends. The CDR3 has 14 residues. CDR1 is LNHNV and CDR2 is YYDKDF in the germline V gene (reference sequence). The CDR3 loop reads CATSVGLRGNEQFF. Here the CDR3 DNA reads TGTGCCACCAGTGTGGGCCTCCGAGGGAATGAGCAGTTCTTC.

The gene calls are TRBV5-1 and TRBJ2-2, with TRBD1 as a possible D gene (5 bases). The CDR3 is made up of 14 amino acids. Trimming pared 4 bases from V and 2 bases from J, leaving 9 bases between. The germline gives CDR1 SGHRS, CDR2 YFSETQ. CDR3 DNA sequence: TGCGCCAGCAGCAGGGGCGACAACACCGGGGAGCTGTTTTTT. Its protein product is CASSRGDNTGELFF.

This rearrangement joins TRBV30 to TRBJ2-5, with 7 bases fitting TRBD2. Looked up from germline, CDR1 is GTSNPN and CDR2 is SVGIG (reference sequence). There are 16 residues in the CDR3. V lost 2 bases, J lost 4 bases, and 13 bases stayed unmatched. The DNA for the CDR3 is TGTGCCTGGAGTACGGGGGGACTGACGAGATCAGAGACCCAGTACTTC. Its translation: CAWSTGGLTRSETQYF.

V is TRBV5-4 and J is TRBJ2-3, with 12 bases matching TRBD2. Germline V gives CDR1 SGHNT, CDR2 YYREEE (reference sequence). The CDR3 runs 15 residues. V was pared by 2 bases and J by 4 bases, with 2 bases of the junction left unmatched. The CDR3, as DNA: TGTGCCAGCAGCTTAGGGACTAGCGGGCCAGATACGCAGTATTTT. This gives the protein CASSLGTSGPDTQYF.